A single sample is the source of the 27 T cell receptor beta chains below, sequenced in a study of blood T cell repertoires in COVID-19. Sequenced by immunoSEQ multiplex PCR; TCRdb stores in-frame clones only, minus some. The sample shows some 220,000 clones, about 83% of them seen only once. The specimen was peripheral blood. The receptor source for this set is a woman aged 25 to 39 with COVID-19, enrolled during active disease.

J is TRBJ2-7 and V is TRBV7-8; D call uncertain. V dropped 5 bases and J dropped 2 bases, with 7 bases sitting between them. The CDR3 is 12 residues long. CDR1 SGHVS and CDR2 FQNEAQ come from the germline V gene. CDR3 nucleotides: TGTGCCAGCAGCCTCACAACCTACGAGCAGTACTTC. Protein: CASSLTTYEQYF. The whole variable domain, remainder taken from reference TRBV7-8 and TRBJ2-7, is GAGVSQSPRYKVAKRGQDVALRCDPISGHVSLFWYQQALGQGPEFLTYFQNEAQLDKSGLPSDRFFAERPEGSVSTLKIQRTQQEDSAVYLCASSLTTYEQYFGPGTRLTVT.

The chain couples TRBV5-4 to TRBJ1-1; no firm D call. The germline V and J ends were trimmed by 0 bases and 8 bases, with 17 bases remaining between them. The CDR3 has 15 amino acids. Germline V CDR1 and CDR2: SGHNT, YYREEE (reference sequence). This chain's CDR3 is CASSLAGRRLKEAFF. The CDR3, as DNA: TGTGCCAGCAGCTTGGCCGGCAGGCGTCTGAAAGAAGCTTTCTTT.

The chain couples TRBV2 to TRBJ2-5; the D gene is possibly TRBD1 (5 bases). V lost 5 bases and J lost 4, with 5 bases in between. This CDR3 has 11 residues. Germline CDR1 reads SNHLY; CDR2 reads FYNNEI. CDR3 sequence (DNA): TGTGCCAGCAGTCAGGGAGAGACCCAGTACTTC. Translated, it gives CASSQGETQYF.

This clone was observed at least ten times. The chain employs TRBV2 and TRBJ1-2; TRBD1 matches at 8 bases. V shed 0 bases and J 2 bases; nucleotides not matched to a gene: 11. The germline CDR1 and CDR2 sequences are SNHLY and FYNNEI. The CDR3 loop spans 18 amino acids. CDR3 region: CASSEAPFPDRVNYGYTF. The CDR3 DNA reads TGTGCCAGCAGTGAAGCTCCCTTCCCGGACAGGGTGAACTATGGCTACACCTTC.

The V call is TRBV5-1, the J call TRBJ2-5, with 13 bases matching TRBD2. J gave up 5 bases and V 2 bases, and 3 bases lay outside the gene matches. Germline V gene sequence: CDR1 SGHRS, CDR2 YFSETQ. CDR3 length: 15 amino acids. CDR3 bases: TGCGCCAGCAGCTTACTAGCGGGAGGGAGGGAGACCCAGTACTTC. It codes for CASSLLAGGRETQYF.

V and J are TRBV6-2 or TRBV6-3 and TRBJ1-2; D remains ambiguous. This CDR3 spans 13 amino acids. Per germline, CDR1 MNHEY and CDR2 SVGEGT. V lost 2 bases and J 8 bases, leaving 12 bases between the germline ends. The CDR3 here is CASSYKEAGGYTF. Here the CDR3 DNA reads TGTGCCAGCAGTTACAAGGAAGCGGGCGGCTACACCTTC.

The genes are TRBV6-4 and TRBJ2-3; 9 bases align to TRBD1. The V and J ends lost 9 bases and 3 bases, in that order; junction bases with no gene match: 10. Germline V gene sequence: CDR1 MRHNA, CDR2 SNTAGT. The CDR3 consists of 15 residues. CDR3: CARYPGQGQTDTQYF. The DNA of the CDR3 is TGTGCCAGGTACCCGGGACAGGGCCAGACAGATACGCAGTATTTT.

This clone was seen only once. V is TRBV6-2 or TRBV6-3 and J is TRBJ1-3, with D possibly TRBD1 on 5 matching bases. Germline CDR1 and CDR2: MNHEY and SVGEGT. Trimming left V 5 bases short and J 0 bases short, with 11 bases between. CDR3 length equals 15 residues. Here the CDR3 reads CASSRQPYSGNTIYF. CDR3 nucleotide sequence: TGTGCCAGCAGTCGACAGCCTTACTCTGGAAACACCATATATTTT.

The rearrangement uses TRBV5-1 and TRBJ2-5; 10 bases line up with TRBD2. CDR3 length: 14 amino acids. J was trimmed by 5 bases and V by 0 bases; bases with no gene match: 1. Germline V gene lookup returns CDR1 SGHRS and CDR2 YFSETQ. The CDR3 loop is CASSLERGGETQYF. The CDR3 DNA follows: TGCGCCAGCAGCTTGGAGCGGGGGGGTGAGACCCAGTACTTC. The full variable domain, rest sourced from reference TRBV5-1 and TRBJ2-5, is KAGVTQTPRYLIKTRGQQVTLSCSPISGHRSVSWYQQTPGQGLQFLFEYFSETQRNKGNFPGRFSGRQFSNSRSEMNVSTLELGDSALYLCASSLERGGETQYFGPGTRLLVL.

In DNA form, the CDR3 reads TGTGCCAGCAGTTTAACAGGGGTCAGTCCCTACGAGCAGTACTTC. As protein: CASSLTGVSPYEQYF. V usage is TRBV27 and J usage is TRBJ2-7; 7 bases line up with TRBD1. The V gene end was trimmed by 2 bases and the J gene end by 2 bases; junction bases not matched to a gene: 6. The CDR3 sequence is 15 residues long. Germline V gene lookup returns CDR1 MNHEY and CDR2 SMNVEV (reference sequence).

The chain couples TRBV7-2 to TRBJ1-6; tentatively, D is TRBD1 (5 bases). V was trimmed by 0 bases and J by 8 bases, leaving 8 bases between them. Germline CDR1 and CDR2: SGHTA and FQGNSA. The CDR3 extends over 14 amino acids. CDR3 residues: CASSLARGDSPLHF. Written as DNA, the CDR3 is TGTGCCAGCAGCTTAGCCCGGGGGGATTCACCCCTCCACTTT.

The chain employs TRBV9 and TRBJ1-6, with 8 bases matching TRBD1. Per the germline V gene, CDR1 is SGDLS and CDR2 is YYNGEE. Trimming removed 0 bases from V and 12 bases from J; junction bases left unmatched: 2. This CDR3 region has 13 residues. CDR3 protein: CASSVDGTGPLHF. CDR3 nucleotides: TGTGCCAGCAGCGTAGATGGGACAGGACCCCTCCACTTT. Variable domain in full (rest from reference TRBV9 and TRBJ1-6): DSGVTQTPKHLITATGQRVTLRCSPRSGDLSVYWYQQSLDQGLQFLIQYYNGEERAKGNILERFSAQQFPDLHSELNLSSLELGDSALYFCASSVDGTGPLHFGNGTRLTVT.

This clone was seen a few times. V and J are TRBV7-9 and TRBJ2-7; 13 nucleotides align to TRBD2. The CDR3 is 16 residues long. Germline V gene data show CDR1 as SEHNR and CDR2 as FQNEAQ (reference sequence). After removal of 4 bases from V and 6 bases from J, the junction contained 9 bases not matched to a gene. CDR3 residues: CASSSRGGLAGAEQYF. Here the CDR3 DNA reads TGTGCCAGCAGCTCCCGAGGAGGACTAGCGGGAGCCGAGCAGTACTTC.

The chain carries TRBV9 and TRBJ2-3, with D maybe TRBD2 (6 bases). The V gene lost 5 bases and the J gene lost 1 base, with 17 bases spanning the gap. In germline, CDR1 is SGDLS, CDR2 YYNGEE. The CDR3 contains 16 residues. The DNA of the CDR3 is TGTGCCAGCAGTGGAGAACGGTGGGGGGGCACAGATACGCAGTATTTT. Translating it yields CASSGERWGGTDTQYF.

The chain recombines TRBV18 with TRBJ2-5, with TRBD1 matching over 8 bases. Germline values: CDR1 KGHSH, CDR2 LQKENI. The V segment lost 3 bases and the J segment 5 bases; nucleotides outside the gene matches: 8. The CDR3 sequence is 15 residues long. The DNA for the CDR3 is TGTGCCAGCTCACCCTCGCAGGGGGCCGGGGAGACCCAGTACTTC. This gives the protein CASSPSQGAGETQYF.

The chain couples TRBV5-6 to TRBJ2-3; no firm D call. Trimming stripped 1 base from V and 4 bases from J, with 7 bases between. The germline V gene has CDR1 SGHDT and CDR2 YYEEEE. The CDR3 spans 13 residues. CDR3 in amino acids: CASSLSGSDTQYF. CDR3 coding DNA: TGTGCCAGCAGCTTGTCCGGGTCAGATACGCAGTATTTT.

The chain links TRBV3-1 (or the pseudogene TRBV3-2) to TRBJ1-2; 12 bases agree with TRBD1. CDR1 LGHDT and CDR2 YNNKEL come from the germline V gene (reference sequence). The V segment lost 4 bases and the J segment 7 bases; nucleotides outside the gene matches: 4. This CDR3 comprises 14 residues. The CDR3 DNA reads TGTGCCAGCAGCCCCGGGACAGGGGGCTTTGGCTACACCTTC. Residues: CASSPGTGGFGYTF.

This clone was seen more than once but under ten times. The rearrangement uses TRBV7-9 and TRBJ1-5; D ambiguous. V lost 5 bases and J 6 bases, leaving 11 bases between the germline ends. Per the germline V gene, CDR1 is SEHNR and CDR2 is FQNEAQ (reference sequence). The CDR3 extends over 13 amino acids. For the CDR3, the DNA is TGTGCCAGCAGCGCAGAAGGAGCTCAGCCCCAGCATTTT. It yields the protein CASSAEGAQPQHF.

This chain joins TRBV5-4 and TRBJ2-3; possibly TRBD2 for D (6 bases). This CDR3 has 15 amino acids. Trimming stripped 0 bases from V and 1 base from J, with 9 bases between. Germline CDR1 reads SGHNT; CDR2 reads YYREEE (reference sequence). The CDR3 DNA is TGTGCCAGCAGCTTGGTTATAGCGGGCACAGATACGCAGTATTTT. Translation gives CASSLVIAGTDTQYF.

The rearrangement joins TRBV5-1 to TRBJ1-1; TRBD1 matches at 9 bases. Germline CDR1 SGHRS, CDR2 YFSETQ. V shed 0 bases, J shed 3 bases, and the junction held 3 bases outside the gene matches. This CDR3 is built from 15 residues. The CDR3 DNA sequence: TGCGCCAGCAGCTTGGAACAGGGGGCGCACACTGAAGCTTTCTTT. Its protein is CASSLEQGAHTEAFF. Looking up the rest from reference TRBV5-1 and TRBJ1-1 gives the full variable domain: KAGVTQTPRYLIKTRGQQVTLSCSPISGHRSVSWYQQTPGQGLQFLFEYFSETQRNKGNFPGRFSGRQFSNSRSEMNVSTLELGDSALYLCASSLEQGAHTEAFFGQGTRLTVV.

The genes are TRBV4-2 and TRBJ1-1; no reliable D call. The CDR3 has 15 amino acids. Germline CDR1 is LGHNA and CDR2 is YNFKEQ. V lost 0 bases, J lost 1 base, and 9 bases lay in between. CDR3 protein: CASSQDSQRNTEAFF. In DNA, the CDR3 is TGTGCCAGCAGCCAAGATAGCCAGAGGAACACTGAAGCTTTCTTT.

About this clone itself: A much larger clone sits a single nucleotide away, making a read error possible. The genes are TRBV9 and TRBJ1-1, with D maybe TRBD1 (5 bases). Germline loops: CDR1 SGDLS, CDR2 YYNGEE. The germline V and J ends were trimmed by 3 bases and 4 bases, with 10 bases remaining between them. The CDR3 totals 13 residues. Here the CDR3 DNA reads TGTGCCAGCAGCGCCGGGGGGACCACTGAAGCTTTCTTT. This gives the protein CASSAGGTTEAFF.

CDR3 sequence reads: CASSVGQNNYGYTF. The DNA of the CDR3 is TGTGCCAGCAGCGTAGGACAGAATAACTATGGCTACACCTTC. The chain couples TRBV9 to TRBJ1-2; D is possibly TRBD1 (5 bases). The CDR3 runs to 14 residues. Germline CDR1 is SGDLS and CDR2 is YYNGEE. Trimming stripped 0 bases from V and 1 base from J, with 7 bases between. The whole variable domain, remainder taken from reference TRBV9 and TRBJ1-2, is DSGVTQTPKHLITATGQRVTLRCSPRSGDLSVYWYQQSLDQGLQFLIQYYNGEERAKGNILERFSAQQFPDLHSELNLSSLELGDSALYFCASSVGQNNYGYTFGSGTRLTVV.

This chain uses TRBV19 with TRBJ2-7; 9 positions match TRBD1. Per the germline V gene, CDR1 is LNHDA and CDR2 is SQIVND (reference sequence). V was pared by 3 bases and J by 0 bases, with 0 bases of the junction left unmatched. The CDR3 totals 14 residues. The chain's CDR3 is CASSMDRGSYEQYF. CDR3 DNA: TGTGCCAGTAGTATGGACAGGGGCTCCTACGAGCAGTACTTC.

The chain employs TRBV7-9 and TRBJ1-2, with 7 bases aligning to TRBD1. With V trimmed by 2 bases and J by 8 bases, 5 bases remained unmatched. CDR1 and CDR2 from the germline V gene are SEHNR and FQNEAQ (reference sequence). This CDR3 has 13 amino acids. The CDR3 DNA reads TGTGCCAGCAGCTTAAAGGGGGCGGGCGGCTACACCTTC. Protein sequence: CASSLKGAGGYTF.

The V and J genes are TRBV10-3 and TRBJ1-2; D may be TRBD1 (6 bases). The CDR3 has 13 residues. From germline, CDR1 is ENHRY and CDR2 SYGVKD. Trimming took 6 bases from V and 3 from J, leaving 11 bases between them. CDR3 bases: TGTGCCATCAGGGCTACAGGGTACTATGGCTACACCTTC. It is translated as CAIRATGYYGYTF.

This clone was counted between two and nine times. This chain connects TRBV2 to TRBJ2-5; TRBD2 aligns across 9 bases. CDR1 SNHLY and CDR2 FYNNEI come from the germline V gene. V lost 4 bases and J lost 1; bases outside the gene matches: 4. The CDR3 length is 15 residues. CDR3 sequence (DNA): TGTGCCAGCAGTGCTCTAGCGGGACTCCAAGAGACCCAGTACTTC. Its translation is CASSALAGLQETQYF.